This TCR beta chain was sequenced for a study of regulatory T cells in long-lasting Graves disease (dated by TCRdb to the early 2020s). Study-level background: In the newly diagnosed Graves' disease group, patients had been taking antithyroid drugs for less than 3 months. A total of 33 samples underwent TCR sequencing, from some 13 patients with persistent Graves' disease and 20 or so patients with newly diagnosed Graves' disease. The study took place in China and was registered as a clinical trial. Patients with persistent Graves' disease were compared with patients with newly diagnosed Graves' disease using TCR sequencing and RNA sequencing of peripheral blood. Broad study findings and their caveats: Sequencing and analysis were restricted to the TCR beta chain. Lower TCR Shannon entropy and fewer highly expanded clones were observed in persistent Graves' disease patients than in newly diagnosed patients, which suggested clonal expansion. Peripheral blood alone was examined, since thyroid tissue, which constituted the primary lesion, could not be accessed. Preferential use of TRBV28, TRBJ1-2 and TRBJ2-5 was observed in persistent disease, whereas TRBV20-1 and TRBJ2-1 were favored in newly diagnosed disease. The authors acknowledged the small sample size as a limitation that may reduce accuracy. A larger number of public clonotypes was shared among persistent patients (under 3,000) than among newly diagnosed patients (roughly 1,000).

As to this clonotype: What this receptor recognizes is not known. Base qualities are not recorded, but no much larger clone differs from it by a single base.

The CDR3 runs 15 residues from the cysteine to the phenylalanine. The retained sequence is limited to the CDR3, 45 bases, with the frame set at the first base. The trim is 2 bases for V and 2 bases for J, with a gap of 12 bases between the germline ends. The library was prepared using multiplex PCR. For sequencing, an Illumina HiSeq 4000 was employed. TCR beta libraries were built with iRepertoire HTBI primers and Arm-PCR amplification of CDR3 regions. PCR products were gel purified before sequencing. The authors processed their data as follows. A total of roughly 58 TRBV and approximately 15 TRBJ segments were identified across samples and were used for gene usage analysis of CDR3 amino acid clonotypes. Filtered high-quality paired reads were merged into contigs using COPE and FqMerger. BLAST was used to align contigs to the IMGT TRBV, TRBD and TRBJ reference genes, and CDR3 was defined following IMGT. Highly expanded clones were defined as clonotypes with a frequency above 0.1%. Shannon entropy was used to measure repertoire diversity, and the Gini coefficient was used to measure V-J evenness. Clonotypes shared by more than one individual were considered public. Starting from the raw public reads, TCRdb applied fastp trimming at Q25, assembled clones with MiXCR and retained in-frame beta chains. Here each entry gathers all rows of one CDR3 protein and keeps the most common genes and DNA. TCRdb's processing, not the study's, gives the V and J calls here. Present in this sample are roughly 510,000 distinct CDR3 sequences, more than 15% of which were seen just once. More than 10% of the sample is taken by the ten largest.

Per the publication, the time point label means: newly diagnosed GD, antithyroid drugs for less than 3 months. RNA was extracted from PBMCs in TRIzol for both TCR sequencing and RNA sequencing. Graves' disease was diagnosed according to American Thyroid Association guidelines. Recruitment of patients was carried out at an endocrinology department in Xi'an, China. Each patient gave 9 to 10 milliliters of peripheral blood, collected in an EDTA anticoagulant tube. Ficoll Paque Plus density gradient separation was used to isolate PBMCs, and no further T cell sorting was performed. An Agilent 2100 Bioanalyzer and agarose gel were used to check RNA quality, while a NanoDrop 2000 measured RNA concentration. The same specimen was also included in a second study, on T cells in Graves' hyperthyroidism and ophthalmopathy. Per that second paper: Stable Graves' hyperthyroidism was defined as the absence of progression to ophthalmopathy over 18 months of follow-up. Hyperthyroidism patients were newly diagnosed, had a disease duration of under 2 months, and were aged 18 to 65 years. Exclusion was applied to patients with uncontrolled infections, other autoimmune diseases, pregnancy or lactation. Clinical symptoms, serum thyroxine and TRAb, thyroid ultrasound, and orbital computed tomography formed the basis for the diagnoses. The TCR CDR3 was subjected to a first round of RT-PCR using the HTBI primer set and the Qiagen OneStep RT-PCR kit. Most expanded thyroid clonotypes (frequency above 0.001) were also detected in blood, suggesting blood repertoires may reflect thyroid immune responses. Ophthalmopathy was separated from stable hyperthyroidism by a 13 V-J signature model, with about 86% sensitivity and about 81% specificity obtained in cross-validation and 80%/75% obtained in testing. During validation, the model predicted progression to ophthalmopathy a median of roughly 7.1 months ahead of onset, with more than 60% sensitivity and around 72% specificity. To identify TCR V-J signatures that set the groups apart, the researchers used a discovery cohort of 100 patients, made up of under 45 with Graves' ophthalmopathy and approximately 57 with stable Graves' hyperthyroidism. Whether ophthalmopathy could be predicted prospectively was tested in an independent validation cohort made up of about 20 hyperthyroidism patients plus 17 patients who later progressed to ophthalmopathy. The 90 to 100 discovery patients were randomly divided into training and test sets at a 7:3 ratio. Thyroid tissue and blood T-cell repertoires from roughly 6 Graves' hyperthyroidism patients were also compared in the study. After sampling, hyperthyroidism patients received methimazole starting at 30 mg daily, and ophthalmopathy patients received high-dose intravenous methylprednisolone. Libraries were constructed in a second round of multiplex PCR, after which size selection and purification were carried out. Paired-end sequencing of the libraries was performed with 100 bp reads on an Illumina HiSeq2000. Raw data were processed with SOAPnuke, discarding reads with adapters, uncalled bases, mean Phred below 15, or no exact constant-primer or identifier match. COPE v1.2.5 was used to merge high-quality paired reads, and clonotypes were defined as unique nucleotide sequences. Clonotypes were aligned to IMGT TRBV, TRBD and TRBJ reference segments using MiTCR v1.1. Only V-J combinations with frequency above 0.0001, covering about 99% of repertoires, were analysed. The TCS score was defined as F50 (clonal expansion) divided by E x V (chaos), with BLOSUM62-based TCRdist calculated between CDR3 peptides within each V-J. Welch's t-statistics and random forest reduced 514 V-J features to about 12, which were used in a naive Bayes classifier (R e1071). No statistical method was used to set the sample size in advance, and investigators knew the group allocation. According to the paper, TCR Vbeta CDR3 sequencing was carried out on 135 peripheral blood samples, which came from approximately 41 ophthalmopathy, 75 to 80 hyperthyroidism and roughly 17 progressor patients.

The chain is assembled from TRBV12-3 or TRBV12-4 and TRBJ1-1; D gene: possibly TRBD1, on 6 matching bases. Here the sequenced sample was peripheral blood mononuclear cells (PBMCs), taken at new diagnosis, from a patient treated with antithyroid drugs. The source of this sequence is a man between 18 and 35 years old with Graves disease. Donor details come from another sample of the same person, matched by shared clones. The bases read TGTGCCAGCAGTTTATCGGGGGCAGGTAACACTGAAGCTTTCTTT. Its product reads: CASSLSGAGNTEAFF.